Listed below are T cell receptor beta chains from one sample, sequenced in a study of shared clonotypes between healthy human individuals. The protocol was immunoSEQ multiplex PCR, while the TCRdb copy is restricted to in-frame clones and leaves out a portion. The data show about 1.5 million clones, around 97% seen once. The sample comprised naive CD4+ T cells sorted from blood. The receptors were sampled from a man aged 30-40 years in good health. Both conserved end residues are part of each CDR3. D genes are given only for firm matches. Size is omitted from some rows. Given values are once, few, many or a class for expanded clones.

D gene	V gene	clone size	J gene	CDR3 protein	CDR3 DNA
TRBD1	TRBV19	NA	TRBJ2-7	CASSETGGRYEQYF	TGTGCCAGTAGTGAAACAGGGGGCAGGTACGAGCAGTACTTC
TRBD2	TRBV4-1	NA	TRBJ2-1	CASSHYLSGRASNEQFF	TGCGCCAGCAGCCACTACCTAAGCGGGAGGGCCTCAAATGAGCAGTTCTTC
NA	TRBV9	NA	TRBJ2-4	CASSRGAQDIQYF	TGTGCCAGCAGTCGGGGGGCGCAGGACATTCAGTACTTC
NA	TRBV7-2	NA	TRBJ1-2	CASSSYGGGTF	TGTGCCAGCAGCTCCTATGGAGGCGGCACCTTC
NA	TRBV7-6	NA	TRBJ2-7	CASSPWSDEQYF	TGTGCCAGCAGCCCCTGGTCAGACGAGCAGTACTTC
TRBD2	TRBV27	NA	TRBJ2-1	CASSHLAGVHNEQFF	TGTGCCAGCAGCCATCTAGCGGGCGTTCACAATGAGCAGTTCTTC
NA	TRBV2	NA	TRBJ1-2	CASSEVAGRGYGYTF	TGTGCCAGCAGTGAGGTCGCAGGTAGAGGCTATGGCTACACCTTC
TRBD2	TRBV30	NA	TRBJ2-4	CAWSVSGGRLNIQYF	TGTGCCTGGAGTGTATCGGGCGGGAGGTTAAACATTCAGTACTTC
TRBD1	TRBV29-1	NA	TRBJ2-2	CSVPGQVNTGELFF	TGCAGCGTTCCGGGACAGGTGAACACCGGGGAGCTGTTTTTT
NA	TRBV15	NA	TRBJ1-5	CATSRDRSSGEHF	TGTGCCACCAGCAGAGATCGGAGCTCGGGGGAGCATTTT
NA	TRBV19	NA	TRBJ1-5	CASSIVNFAQHF	TGTGCCAGTAGTATTGTCAATTTTGCACAGCATTTT
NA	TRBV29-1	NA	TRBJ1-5	CSVGNSNQPQHF	TGCAGCGTTGGAAATAGCAATCAGCCCCAGCATTTT
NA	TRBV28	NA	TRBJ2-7	CASGGTVSYEQYF	TGTGCCAGCGGCGGGACAGTCTCCTACGAGCAGTACTTC
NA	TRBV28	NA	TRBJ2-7	CASTHSRWFLYF	TGTGCCAGCACACACTCCCGGTGGTTCCTGTACTTC
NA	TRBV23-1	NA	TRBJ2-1	CASSHGGQRVEQFF	TGCGCCAGCAGTCACGGTGGCCAGCGGGTGGAGCAGTTCTTC
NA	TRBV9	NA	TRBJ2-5	CASSVGDPGSAQYF	TGTGCCAGCAGCGTAGGAGATCCGGGGAGCGCCCAGTACTTC
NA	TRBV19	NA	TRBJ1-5	CASSMRDSGNQPQHF	TGTGCCAGTAGTATGCGAGACTCAGGCAATCAGCCCCAGCATTTT
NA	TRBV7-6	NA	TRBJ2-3	CASSFQRGTDTQYF	TGTGCCAGCAGCTTTCAGCGGGGCACAGATACGCAGTATTTT
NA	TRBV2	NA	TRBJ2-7	CASSEATGLTSYEQYF	TGTGCCAGCAGTGAGGCTACAGGACTTACCTCCTACGAGCAGTACTTC
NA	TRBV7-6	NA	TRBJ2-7	CASSSTTMYEQYF	TGTGCCAGCAGCTCTACTACTATGTACGAGCAGTACTTC
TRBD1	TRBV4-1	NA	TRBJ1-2	CASSQDPQGANYGYTF	TGCGCCAGCAGCCAAGATCCCCAGGGGGCTAACTATGGCTACACCTTC
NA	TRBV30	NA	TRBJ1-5	CAWSVRRHTNPRSNQPQHF	TGTGCCTGGAGTGTTCGGAGACACACAAACCCTCGGAGCAATCAGCCCCAGCATTTT
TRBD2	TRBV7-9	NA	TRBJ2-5	CASSLGASGTQYF	TGTGCCAGCAGCTTAGGGGCTAGCGGGACCCAGTACTTC
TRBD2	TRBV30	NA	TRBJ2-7	CAWRLRLGLAVYEQYF	TGTGCCTGGAGGTTAAGGTTGGGACTAGCGGTTTACGAGCAGTACTTC
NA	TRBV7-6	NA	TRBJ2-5	CASSPGAYLGETQYF	TGTGCCAGCAGCCCAGGAGCGTACCTGGGGGAGACCCAGTACTTC
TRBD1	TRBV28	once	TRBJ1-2	CASSSPPTGGGYTF	TGTGCCAGCAGTTCCCCACCGACAGGGGGCGGCTACACCTTC
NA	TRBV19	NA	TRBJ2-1	CASSRQRNEQFF	TGTGCCAGTAGTAGACAGCGCAATGAGCAGTTCTTC
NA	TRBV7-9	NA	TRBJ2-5	CASSLMGAGYQETQYF	TGTGCCAGCAGCTTAATGGGGGCGGGGTACCAAGAGACCCAGTACTTC
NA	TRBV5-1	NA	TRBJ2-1	CASSSGPLNEQFF	TGCGCCAGCAGCTCCGGCCCCCTCAATGAGCAGTTCTTC
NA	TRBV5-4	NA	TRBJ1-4	CASSISGTNEKLFF	TGTGCCAGCAGCATTTCAGGGACCAATGAAAAACTGTTTTTT
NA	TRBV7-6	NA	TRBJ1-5	CASSSRALGQPQHF	TGTGCCAGCAGCTCCAGGGCCCTTGGGCAGCCCCAGCATTTT
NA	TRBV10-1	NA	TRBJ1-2	CASRTGTYYGYTF	TGCGCCAGCAGGACCGGGACATACTATGGCTACACCTTC
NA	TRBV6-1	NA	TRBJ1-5	CASSEVGVLYQPQHF	TGTGCCAGCAGTGAAGTCGGGGTCCTCTATCAGCCCCAGCATTTT
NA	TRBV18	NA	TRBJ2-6	CASSPGQSSGANVLTF	TGTGCCAGCTCACCGGGGCAGAGCTCTGGGGCCAACGTCCTGACTTTC
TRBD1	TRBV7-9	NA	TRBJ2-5	CASSLGRGWQETQYF	TGTGCCAGCAGCTTGGGCAGGGGGTGGCAAGAGACCCAGTACTTC
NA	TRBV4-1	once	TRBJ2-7	CASSHRADYEQYF	TGCGCCAGCAGCCACAGGGCTGACTACGAGCAGTACTTC
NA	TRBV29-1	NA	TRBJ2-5	CSVSTAYQETQYF	TGCAGCGTTTCTACAGCGTACCAAGAGACCCAGTACTTC
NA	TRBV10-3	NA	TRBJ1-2	CAISESSQLGGYTF	TGTGCCATCAGTGAGTCTTCCCAGCTGGGGGGCTACACCTTC
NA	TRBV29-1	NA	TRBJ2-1	CSVPDFRESEQFF	TGCAGCGTACCCGATTTCAGGGAGAGTGAGCAGTTCTTC
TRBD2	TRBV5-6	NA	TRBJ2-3	CASIGGRRPDTQYF	TGTGCCAGCATCGGCGGGAGGCGCCCAGATACGCAGTATTTT
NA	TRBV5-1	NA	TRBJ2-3	CASSLGQASRGDTQYF	TGCGCCAGCAGCTTGGGACAGGCTAGCCGCGGGGATACGCAGTATTTT
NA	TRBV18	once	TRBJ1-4	CASSPWTAPHGEKLFF	TGTGCCAGCTCACCGTGGACGGCGCCCCATGGGGAAAAACTGTTTTTT
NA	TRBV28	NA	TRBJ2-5	CASSAHQGGVLQETQYF	TGTGCCAGCAGTGCTCATCAGGGAGGTGTTTTGCAAGAGACCCAGTACTTC
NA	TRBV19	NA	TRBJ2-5	CASGGRLKQETQYF	TGTGCCAGTGGGGGGAGACTGAAACAAGAGACCCAGTACTTC
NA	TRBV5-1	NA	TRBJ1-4	CASSLAVPRGLSNEKLFF	TGCGCCAGCAGCTTGGCAGTCCCCCGAGGACTGTCGAATGAAAAACTGTTTTTT
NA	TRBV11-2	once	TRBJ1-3	CASSLDPVDGYSGNTIYF	TGTGCCAGCAGCTTAGACCCTGTCGACGGATACTCTGGAAACACCATATATTTT
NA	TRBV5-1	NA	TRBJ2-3	CASSSLSADTQYF	TGCGCCAGCAGCTCGCTTAGCGCCGATACGCAGTATTTT
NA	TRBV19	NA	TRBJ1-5	CARPWVVPNQPQHF	TGTGCCCGTCCCTGGGTAGTTCCCAATCAGCCCCAGCATTTT
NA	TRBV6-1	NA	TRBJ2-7	CASSEARGSYEQYF	TGTGCCAGCAGTGAAGCTAGGGGAAGCTACGAGCAGTACTTC
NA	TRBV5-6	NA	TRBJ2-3	CASSLVRQGGDTQYF	TGTGCCAGCAGCTTGGTTCGGCAGGGGGGAGATACGCAGTATTTT
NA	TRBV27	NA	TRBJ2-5	CASSPVLGHIQETQYF	TGTGCCAGCAGTCCGGTTTTGGGGCACATACAAGAGACCCAGTACTTC
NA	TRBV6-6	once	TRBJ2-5	CASSRDILETQYF	TGTGCCAGCTCTCGGGATATATTGGAGACCCAGTACTTC
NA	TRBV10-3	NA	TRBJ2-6	CAISGANVLTF	TGTGCCATCTCCGGGGCCAACGTCCTGACTTTC
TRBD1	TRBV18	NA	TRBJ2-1	CASSPPVRGLGNEQFF	TGTGCCAGCTCACCACCTGTAAGGGGGCTCGGCAATGAGCAGTTCTTC
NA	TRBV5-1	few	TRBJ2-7	CASSLEGLEQYF	TGCGCCAGCAGCTTGGAGGGGCTCGAGCAGTACTTC
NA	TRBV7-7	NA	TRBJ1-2	CASSHLPKCRNYGYTF	TGTGCCAGCAGCCACCTGCCTAAGTGCCGAAACTATGGCTACACCTTC
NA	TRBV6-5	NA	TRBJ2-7	CASSFAPSRFREQYF	TGTGCCAGCAGTTTTGCCCCCTCGAGGTTCCGGGAGCAGTACTTC
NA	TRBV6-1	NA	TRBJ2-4	CASSERGRAKNIQYF	TGTGCCAGCAGTGAACGGGGGAGAGCCAAAAACATTCAGTACTTC
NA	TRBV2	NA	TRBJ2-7	CASRDGASPEQYF	TGTGCCAGCCGGGACGGCGCATCCCCCGAGCAGTACTTC
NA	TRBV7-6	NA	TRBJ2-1	CASSFQTGAGTSRYNEQFF	TGTGCCAGCAGCTTTCAGACAGGGGCCGGGACTAGCCGATACAATGAGCAGTTCTTC